The 17 T cell receptor beta chains reported below all come from one sample, sequenced in a study of cytomegalovirus exposure and HLA in healthy donors. PCR was performed using 60 Vbeta and 13 Jbeta primers. Only in-frame clones appear in the TCRdb table, and some are missing; sequencing was by immunoSEQ multiplex PCR. The table includes approximately 190,000 clones, 77% detected once. The sequencing sample was made of PBMCs. The source of these receptors is a woman in her twenties or thirties in good health and CMV-seropositive.

This clone was observed a handful of times. The V call is TRBV27, the J call TRBJ1-1, with D perhaps TRBD1 (6 bases). Trimming stripped 2 bases from V and 9 bases from J, with 13 bases between. The V gene's germline CDR1 is MNHEY and CDR2 SMNVEV (reference sequence). This CDR3 is 13 amino acids long. This chain's CDR3 is CASSLVLDSQAFF. CDR3 bases: TGTGCCAGCAGTTTAGTCTTGGACAGTCAAGCTTTCTTT.

The chain carries TRBV5-1 and TRBJ2-2, with TRBD1 matching over 12 bases. The CDR3 sequence is 17 residues long. Germline V gives CDR1 SGHRS, CDR2 YFSETQ. The ends lost 2 bases at V and 7 bases at J; junction bases unmatched: 9. The CDR3 DNA follows: TGCGCCAGCAGCTTAGTCCCGGGACAGGGGGCCCTCGGGGAGCTGTTTTTT. It specifies CASSLVPGQGALGELFF.

The chain couples TRBV11-2 to TRBJ1-2; a possible D gene is TRBD1 (5 bases). The CDR3 has 15 residues. V was trimmed by 2 bases and J by 2 bases, leaving 12 bases between them. Looked up from germline, CDR1 is SGHAT and CDR2 is FQNNGV. The CDR3 sequence: CASSLSVGGNYGYTF. CDR3 coding DNA: TGTGCCAGCAGCTTATCGGTTGGGGGGAACTATGGCTACACCTTC.

This clone has a single count. The chain joins TRBV7-9 to TRBJ2-1; 15 bases are a match to TRBD2. V trimming: 6 bases; J trimming: 5 bases; junction bases outside the gene matches: 8. CDR1 is SEHNR and CDR2 is FQNEAQ in the germline V gene (reference sequence). This CDR3 region has 17 residues. CDR3: CASSRPGLAGGHNEQFF. CDR3 sequence (DNA): TGTGCCAGCAGTCGCCCGGGACTAGCGGGGGGACACAATGAGCAGTTCTTC.

This clone appeared a single time. The rearrangement uses TRBV6-1 and TRBJ2-7, with TRBD1 matching 7 bases. From germline, CDR1 is MNHNS and CDR2 SASEGT. V trimming: 6 bases; J trimming: 6 bases; junction bases outside the gene matches: 2. The CDR3 has 11 amino acids. Here the CDR3 reads CASRDRVEQYF. CDR3 DNA: TGTGCCAGCAGAGACAGGGTCGAGCAGTACTTC.

This sequence joins TRBV4-1 and TRBJ2-7, with a tentative D call TRBD2 (5 bases). CDR3 size: 15 residues. V shed 1 base and J shed 1 base, with 11 bases lying between them. The germline V gene encodes CDR1 MGHRA and CDR2 YSYEKL. The CDR3 region is CASSQVRGNSYEQYF. CDR3 sequence (DNA): TGCGCCAGCAGCCAAGTCCGAGGGAATTCCTACGAGCAGTACTTC.

This chain connects TRBV28 to TRBJ2-1, with TRBD1 matching 7 bases. V trimming: 3 bases; J trimming: 2 bases; junction bases outside the gene matches: 7. CDR3 length equals 16 residues. Per germline, CDR1 MDHEN and CDR2 SYDVKM. CDR3 DNA sequence: TGTGCCAGCAGTTTGCCCTGGACAGGACCCTACAATGAGCAGTTCTTC. Translated, it gives CASSLPWTGPYNEQFF.

The chain couples TRBV6-5 to TRBJ2-1; 9 nucleotides agree with TRBD1. CDR1 and CDR2 (germline): MNHEY, SVGAGI. V trimming: 6 bases; J trimming: 4 bases; junction bases outside the gene matches: 7. This CDR3 has 15 amino acids. CDR3 coding DNA: TGTGCCAGCAGACCCCGGACAGGGGCTTACAATGAGCAGTTCTTC. This sequence encodes CASRPRTGAYNEQFF.

This clone has only a few counts. The rearrangement links TRBV7-7 to TRBJ2-2; D is undetermined. The CDR3 is 14 residues long. Looked up from germline, CDR1 is SSHAT and CDR2 is FNYEAQ (reference sequence). V dropped 4 bases and J dropped 5 bases, with 11 bases sitting between them. Here the CDR3 reads CASSSQWATGELFF. In DNA, the CDR3 is TGTGCCAGCAGCTCCCAGTGGGCAACCGGGGAGCTGTTTTTT.

The chain employs TRBV7-2 and TRBJ2-3, with 9 bases fitting TRBD2. Germline V gives CDR1 SGHTA, CDR2 FQGNSA. This CDR3 is built from 18 residues. V lost 5 bases, J lost 2 bases, and 14 bases stayed unmatched. CDR3 nucleotides: TGTGCCAGCAGCCTTTTGGGGGCGGGAGGGGGCCTCACAGATACGCAGTATTTT. It specifies CASSLLGAGGGLTDTQYF.

In nucleotides, the CDR3 is TGTGCCAGCAGGCAGACAGGGCCCAATCAGCCCCAGCATTTT. Its translation is CASRQTGPNQPQHF. The chain is built from TRBV16 and TRBJ1-5, with 7 bases aligning to TRBD1. Germline loops: CDR1 KGHSY, CDR2 FQNENV. This CDR3 has 14 amino acids. After removal of 6 bases from V and 3 bases from J, the junction contained 5 bases not matched to a gene.

The chain employs TRBV5-6 and TRBJ2-1; 8 bases are a match to TRBD2. This CDR3 has 16 residues. Germline V gene sequence: CDR1 SGHDT, CDR2 YYEEEE. V gave up 0 bases and J gave up 3 bases; unmatched junction bases: 5. The CDR3 reads CASSLESGGYYNEQFF. The DNA for the CDR3 is TGTGCCAGCAGCTTGGAAAGCGGGGGATACTACAATGAGCAGTTCTTC. Full variable domain (remainder filled in from reference TRBV5-6 and TRBJ2-1): DAGVTQSPTHLIKTRGQQVTLRCSPKSGHDTVSWYQQALGQGPQFIFQYYEEEERQRGNFPDRFSGHQFPNYSSELNVNALLLGDSALYLCASSLESGGYYNEQFFGPGTRLTVL.

The chain carries TRBV28 and TRBJ1-1; 7 nucleotides agree with TRBD1. The CDR3 has 18 residues. After removal of 3 bases from V and 1 base from J, the junction contained 14 bases not matched to a gene. Germline CDR1 is MDHEN and CDR2 is SYDVKM. The CDR3 DNA reads as TGTGCCAGCAGTTTGATTGTGATGAAGGGGGCTCAGAACACTGAAGCTTTCTTT. The encoded protein is CASSLIVMKGAQNTEAFF.

The gene calls are TRBV7-2 and TRBJ2-5; D perhaps matches TRBD2 (6 bases). The CDR3 has 13 amino acids. Trimming took off 1 base at V and 7 bases at J, with 10 bases between the two ends. Germline V gene sequence: CDR1 SGHTA, CDR2 FQGNSA. The CDR3, as DNA: TGTGCCAGCAGCTTAGTTCCGGAGGGGACCCAGTACTTC. Its translation: CASSLVPEGTQYF.

This rearrangement joins TRBV29-1 to TRBJ1-1; tentatively, D is TRBD1 (5 bases). The V gene's germline CDR1 is SQVTM and CDR2 ANQGSEA. Deletions cut 4 bases from V and 0 bases from J, with 15 bases between. The CDR3 has 15 amino acids. CDR3 DNA: TGCAGCGTTGCCCCAGGGTGGGGTATGAACACTGAAGCTTTCTTT. Translated: CSVAPGWGMNTEAFF. Using reference TRBV29-1 and TRBJ1-1 for the parts outside the CDR3, the full variable domain is SAVISQKPSRDICQRGTSLTIQCQVDSQVTMMFWYRQQPGQSLTLIATANQGSEATYESGFVIDKFPISRPNLTFSTLTVSNMSPEDSSIYLCSVAPGWGMNTEAFFGQGTRLTVV.

This chain links TRBV4-3 with TRBJ2-3; TRBD2 might be the D (6 bases). V gave up 0 bases and J gave up 3 bases, with 16 bases separating them. This CDR3 has 17 residues. Per germline, CDR1 LGHNA and CDR2 YSLEER. CDR3 protein: CASSQDAGPPWTDTQYF. CDR3 in DNA: TGCGCCAGCAGCCAAGATGCGGGGCCCCCGTGGACAGATACGCAGTATTTT.

The rearrangement joins TRBV7-2 to TRBJ2-7; 8 positions agree with TRBD1. CDR1 and CDR2 (germline): SGHTA, FQGNSA. V trimming: 1 base; J trimming: 5 bases; junction bases outside the gene matches: 4. This CDR3 is built from 14 residues. The CDR3 is CASSLVTGGNEQYF. The CDR3 region has the DNA TGTGCCAGCAGCTTAGTCACAGGGGGTAACGAGCAGTACTTC. The full variable domain, with the rest looked up from reference TRBV7-2 and TRBJ2-7, is GAGVSQSPSNKVTEKGKDVELRCDPISGHTALYWYRQSLGQGLEFLIYFQGNSAPDKSGLPSDRFSAERTGGSVSTLTIQRTQQEDSAVYLCASSLVTGGNEQYFGPGTRLTVT.